The 7 T cell receptor beta chains below come from one sample, sequenced in a study of technical replicates of blood from a handful of donors. The data were produced by immunoSEQ multiplex PCR, yet TCRdb's version contains in-frame clones alone and is incomplete. The table records 53,000 or so clones, 85% to 95% of them present only once. What was sequenced was PBMCs. Source of these receptors: a human donor in good health. Some clones in this sample may be carry-over from other donors' samples.

V gene TRBV4-3 combines with J gene TRBJ2-3; 7 nucleotides match TRBD2. This CDR3 region has 16 residues. Germline V CDR1 and CDR2: LGHNA, YSLEER. The ends lost 4 bases at V and 5 bases at J; junction bases unmatched: 12. In nucleotides, the CDR3 is TGCGCCAGCAGCCCCCTTGGGGGGAGGGAAATAGATACGCAGTATTTT. It encodes CASSPLGGREIDTQYF.

The chain employs TRBV7-2 and TRBJ2-7, with 8 positions matching TRBD2. The length of the CDR3 is 16 residues. V was pared by 1 base and J by 2 bases, with 7 bases of the junction left unmatched. The V gene's germline CDR1 is SGHTA and CDR2 FQGNSA. CDR3 in DNA: TGTGCCAGCAGCTTAGTAGGACTAGCCACAACCTACGAGCAGTACTTC. Amino acids: CASSLVGLATTYEQYF.

J is TRBJ2-3 and V is TRBV19; D call uncertain. Germline CDR1 is LNHDA and CDR2 is SQIVND (reference sequence). This CDR3 comprises 15 residues. Trimming took off 3 bases at V and 3 bases at J, with 13 bases between the two ends. The CDR3 protein is CASSMSSYKTDTQYF. The CDR3 DNA reads as TGTGCCAGTAGTATGTCGTCCTATAAGACAGATACGCAGTATTTT.

This clone was recorded only once. The rearrangement joins TRBV30 to TRBJ2-7, with D tentatively TRBD1 (5 bases). Germline V gene sequence: CDR1 GTSNPN, CDR2 SVGIG (reference sequence). The CDR3 runs to 13 residues. V was cut by 2 bases and J by 5 bases, with 13 bases left in between. CDR3 protein: CAWSTERGHEQYF. CDR3 DNA: TGTGCCTGGAGTACGGAAAGGGGCCACGAGCAGTACTTC. The full variable domain, completed using reference TRBV30 and TRBJ2-7, is SQTIHQWPATLVQPVGSPLSLECTVEGTSNPNLYWYRQAAGRGLQLLFYSVGIGQISSEVPQNLSASRPQDRQFILSSKKLLLSDSGFYLCAWSTERGHEQYFGPGTRLTVT.

V usage is TRBV6-5 and J usage is TRBJ2-1; 7 nucleotides line up with TRBD2. Germline V gives CDR1 MNHEY, CDR2 SVGAGI. CDR3 length: 15 residues. The junction had 7 bases not matched to a gene; V was cut back by 5 bases and J by 3 bases. Written as DNA, the CDR3 is TGTGCCAGCAGTGGGGAGGGCGGGGGCTACAATGAGCAGTTCTTC. Protein sequence: CASSGEGGGYNEQFF.

This clone is classed as medium-sized. The gene calls are TRBV15 and TRBJ1-1; D is unclear. Germline V gives CDR1 LNHNV, CDR2 YYDKDF (reference sequence). V lost 0 bases to trimming and J lost 1 base, with 9 bases between them. The CDR3 has 15 amino acids. CDR3 bases: TGTGCCACCAGCAGAGATAGGGAGGGGAACACTGAAGCTTTCTTT. It yields the protein CATSRDREGNTEAFF.

This chain links TRBV14 with TRBJ2-7; D not resolved. Trimming took 1 base from V and 1 from J, leaving 5 bases between them. The CDR3 contains 13 residues. Germline CDR1 reads SGHDN; CDR2 reads FVKESK. CDR3 coding DNA: TGTGCCAGCAGCCAAGTTATATCCTACGAGCAGTACTTC. It encodes CASSQVISYEQYF.